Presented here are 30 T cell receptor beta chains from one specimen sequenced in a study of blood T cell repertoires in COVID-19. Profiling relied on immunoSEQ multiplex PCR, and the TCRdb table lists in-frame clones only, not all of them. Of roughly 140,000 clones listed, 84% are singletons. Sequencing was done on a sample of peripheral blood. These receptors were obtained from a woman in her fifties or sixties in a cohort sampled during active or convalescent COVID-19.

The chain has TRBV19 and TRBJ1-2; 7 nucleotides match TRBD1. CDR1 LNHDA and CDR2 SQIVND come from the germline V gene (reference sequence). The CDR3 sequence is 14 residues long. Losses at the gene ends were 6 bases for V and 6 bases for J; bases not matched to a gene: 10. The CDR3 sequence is CASSHSQGVDGYTF. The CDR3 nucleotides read TGTGCCAGTAGCCACTCTCAGGGGGTTGATGGCTACACCTTC.

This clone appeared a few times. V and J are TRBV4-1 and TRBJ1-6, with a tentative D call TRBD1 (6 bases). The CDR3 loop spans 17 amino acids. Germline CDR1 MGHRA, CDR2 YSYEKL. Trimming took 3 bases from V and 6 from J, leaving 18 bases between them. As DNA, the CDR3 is TGCGCCAGCAGCCACCAGACAGGACCTTTTGGTAATTCACCCCTCCACTTT. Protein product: CASSHQTGPFGNSPLHF.

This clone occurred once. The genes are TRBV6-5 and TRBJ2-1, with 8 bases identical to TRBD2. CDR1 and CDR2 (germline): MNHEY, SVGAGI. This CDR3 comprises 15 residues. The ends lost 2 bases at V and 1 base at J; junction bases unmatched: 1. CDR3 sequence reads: CASSYSGSSYNEQFF. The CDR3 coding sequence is TGTGCCAGCAGTTACAGCGGGAGTTCCTACAATGAGCAGTTCTTC.

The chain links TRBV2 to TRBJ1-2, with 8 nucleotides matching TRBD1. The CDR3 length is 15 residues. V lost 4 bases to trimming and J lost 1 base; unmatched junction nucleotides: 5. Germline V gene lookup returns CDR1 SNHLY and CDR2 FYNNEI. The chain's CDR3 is CASSVQGAGNYGYTF. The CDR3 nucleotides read TGTGCCAGCAGTGTCCAGGGGGCGGGTAACTATGGCTACACCTTC. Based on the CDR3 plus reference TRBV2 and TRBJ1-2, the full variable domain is EPEVTQTPSHQVTQMGQEVILRCVPISNHLYFYWYRQILGQKVEFLVSFYNNEISEKSEIFDDQFSVERPDGSNFTLKIRSTKLEDSAMYFCASSVQGAGNYGYTFGSGTRLTVV.

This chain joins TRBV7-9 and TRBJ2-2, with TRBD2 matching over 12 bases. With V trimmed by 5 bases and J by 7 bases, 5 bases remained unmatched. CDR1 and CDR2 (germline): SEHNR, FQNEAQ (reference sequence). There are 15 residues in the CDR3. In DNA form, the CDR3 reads TGTGCCAGCAGCCTGGGACTAGCGGGTATCGGGGAGCTGTTTTTT. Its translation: CASSLGLAGIGELFF.

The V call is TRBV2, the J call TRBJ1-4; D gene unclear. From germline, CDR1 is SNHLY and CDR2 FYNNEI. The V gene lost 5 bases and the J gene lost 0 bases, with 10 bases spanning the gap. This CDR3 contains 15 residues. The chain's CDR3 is CASSTQYATNEKLFF. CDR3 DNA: TGTGCCAGCAGTACACAATATGCAACTAATGAAAAACTGTTTTTT.

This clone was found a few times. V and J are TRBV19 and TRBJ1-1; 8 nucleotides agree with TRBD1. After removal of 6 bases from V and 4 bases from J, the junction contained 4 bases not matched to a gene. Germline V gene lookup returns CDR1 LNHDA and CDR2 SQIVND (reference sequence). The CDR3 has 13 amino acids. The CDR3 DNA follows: TGTGCCAGTAGCTTGGGACAGGCCACTGAAGCTTTCTTT. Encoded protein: CASSLGQATEAFF. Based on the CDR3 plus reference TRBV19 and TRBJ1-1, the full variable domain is DGGITQSPKYLFRKEGQNVTLSCEQNLNHDAMYWYRQDPGQGLRLIYYSQIVNDFQKGDIAEGYSVSREKKESFPLTVTSAQKNPTAFYLCASSLGQATEAFFGQGTRLTVV.

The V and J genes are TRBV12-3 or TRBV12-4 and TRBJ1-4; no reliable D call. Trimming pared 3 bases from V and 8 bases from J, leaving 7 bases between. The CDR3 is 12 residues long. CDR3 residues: CASSFSSEKLFF. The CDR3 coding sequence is TGTGCCAGCAGTTTCTCGTCCGAAAAACTGTTTTTT.

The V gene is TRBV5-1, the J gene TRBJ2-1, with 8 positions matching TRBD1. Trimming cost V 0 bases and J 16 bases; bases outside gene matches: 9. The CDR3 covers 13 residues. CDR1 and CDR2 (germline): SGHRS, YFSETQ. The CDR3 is CASSLVSGDRIFF. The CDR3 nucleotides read TGCGCCAGCAGCTTGGTATCCGGGGACAGGATTTTCTTC.

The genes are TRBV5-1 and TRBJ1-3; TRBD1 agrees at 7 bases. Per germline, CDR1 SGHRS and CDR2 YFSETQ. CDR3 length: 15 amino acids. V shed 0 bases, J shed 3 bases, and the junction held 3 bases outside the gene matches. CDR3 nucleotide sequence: TGCGCCAGCAGCTTGGCGGGACAGCTTGGAAACACCATATATTTT. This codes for CASSLAGQLGNTIYF.

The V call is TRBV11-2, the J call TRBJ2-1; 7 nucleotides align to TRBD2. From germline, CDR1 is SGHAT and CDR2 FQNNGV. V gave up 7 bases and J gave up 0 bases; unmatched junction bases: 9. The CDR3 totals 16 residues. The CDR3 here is CASTQRGRFSYNEQFF. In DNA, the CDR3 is TGTGCCAGCACCCAGCGGGGCAGATTCTCCTACAATGAGCAGTTCTTC.

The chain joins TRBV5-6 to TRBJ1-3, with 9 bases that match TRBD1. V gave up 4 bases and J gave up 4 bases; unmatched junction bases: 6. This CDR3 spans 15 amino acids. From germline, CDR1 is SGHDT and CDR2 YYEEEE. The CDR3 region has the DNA TGTGCCAGCAGCCCGGGACAGGGAGCCGGAAACACCATATATTTT. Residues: CASSPGQGAGNTIYF.

The CDR3 region has the DNA TGTGCCAGCAGCGTAGCTGGGGGGGGCAATGAGCAGTTCTTC. Protein sequence: CASSVAGGGNEQFF. This sequence joins TRBV9 and TRBJ2-1; 7 nucleotides agree with TRBD2. Germline CDR1 SGDLS, CDR2 YYNGEE. CDR3 size: 14 residues. V dropped 0 bases and J dropped 6; count of bases not matched to a gene: 3. Complete variable domain (other parts from reference TRBV9 and TRBJ2-1): DSGVTQTPKHLITATGQRVTLRCSPRSGDLSVYWYQQSLDQGLQFLIQYYNGEERAKGNILERFSAQQFPDLHSELNLSSLELGDSALYFCASSVAGGGNEQFFGPGTRLTVL.

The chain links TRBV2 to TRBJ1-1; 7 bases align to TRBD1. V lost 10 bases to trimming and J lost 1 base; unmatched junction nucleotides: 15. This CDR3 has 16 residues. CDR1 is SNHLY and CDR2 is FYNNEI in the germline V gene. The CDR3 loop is CATQRQGRSGNTEAFF. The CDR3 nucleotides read TGTGCCACCCAAAGACAGGGACGTTCGGGGAACACTGAAGCTTTCTTT. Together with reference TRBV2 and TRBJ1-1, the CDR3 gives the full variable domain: EPEVTQTPSHQVTQMGQEVILRCVPISNHLYFYWYRQILGQKVEFLVSFYNNEISEKSEIFDDQFSVERPDGSNFTLKIRSTKLEDSAMYFCATQRQGRSGNTEAFFGQGTRLTVV.

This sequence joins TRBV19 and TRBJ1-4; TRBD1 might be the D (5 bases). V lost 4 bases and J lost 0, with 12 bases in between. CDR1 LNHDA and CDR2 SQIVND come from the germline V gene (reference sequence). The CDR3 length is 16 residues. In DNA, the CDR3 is TGTGCCAGTAGTACGGGGGGACTTGCAACTAATGAAAAACTGTTTTTT. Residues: CASSTGGLATNEKLFF.

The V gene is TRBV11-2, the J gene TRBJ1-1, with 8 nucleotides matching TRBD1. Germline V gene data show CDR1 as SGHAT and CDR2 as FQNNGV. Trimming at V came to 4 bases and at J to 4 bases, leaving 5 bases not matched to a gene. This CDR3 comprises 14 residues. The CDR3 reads CASSSQGAVTEAFF. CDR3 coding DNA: TGTGCCAGCAGCTCGCAGGGGGCTGTCACTGAAGCTTTCTTT.

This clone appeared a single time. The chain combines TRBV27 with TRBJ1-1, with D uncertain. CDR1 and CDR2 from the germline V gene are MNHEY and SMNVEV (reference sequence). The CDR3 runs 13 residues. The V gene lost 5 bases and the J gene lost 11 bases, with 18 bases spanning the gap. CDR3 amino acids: CASSPPSALAAFF. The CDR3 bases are TGTGCCAGCAGTCCCCCCAGCGCCCTTGCGGCTTTCTTT.

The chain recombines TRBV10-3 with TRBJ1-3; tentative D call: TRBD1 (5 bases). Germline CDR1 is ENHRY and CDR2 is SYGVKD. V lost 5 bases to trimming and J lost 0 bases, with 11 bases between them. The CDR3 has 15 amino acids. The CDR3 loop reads CAISLQVSSGNTIYF. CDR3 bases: TGTGCCATCAGTCTACAGGTGTCCTCTGGAAACACCATATATTTT.

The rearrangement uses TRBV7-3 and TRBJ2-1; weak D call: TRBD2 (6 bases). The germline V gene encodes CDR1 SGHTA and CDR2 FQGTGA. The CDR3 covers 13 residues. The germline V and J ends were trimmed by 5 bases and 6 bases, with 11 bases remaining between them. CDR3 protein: CASSPGGLNEQFF. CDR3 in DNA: TGTGCCAGCAGCCCCGGGGGACTCAATGAGCAGTTCTTC. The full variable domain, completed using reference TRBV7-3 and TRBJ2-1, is GAGVSQTPSNKVTEKGKYVELRCDPISGHTALYWYRQSLGQGPEFLIYFQGTGAADDSGLPNDRFFAVRPEGSVSTLKIQRTERGDSAVYLCASSPGGLNEQFFGPGTRLTVL.

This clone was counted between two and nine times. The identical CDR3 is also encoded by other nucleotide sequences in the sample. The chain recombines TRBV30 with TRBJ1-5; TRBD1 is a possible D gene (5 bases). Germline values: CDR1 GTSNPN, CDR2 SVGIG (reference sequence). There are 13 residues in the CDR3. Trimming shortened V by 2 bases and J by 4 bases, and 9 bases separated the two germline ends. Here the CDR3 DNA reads TGTGCCTGGAGTCTTCAGGGAAATCAGCCCCAGCATTTT. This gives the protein CAWSLQGNQPQHF.

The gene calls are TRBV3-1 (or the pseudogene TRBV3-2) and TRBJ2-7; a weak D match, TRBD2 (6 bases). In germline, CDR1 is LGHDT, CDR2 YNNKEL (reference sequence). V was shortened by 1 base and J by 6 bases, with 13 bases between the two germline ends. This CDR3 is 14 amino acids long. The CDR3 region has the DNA TGTGCCAGCAGCCAAGGAAGCGGAGGGTTCGAGCAGTACTTC. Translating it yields CASSQGSGGFEQYF.

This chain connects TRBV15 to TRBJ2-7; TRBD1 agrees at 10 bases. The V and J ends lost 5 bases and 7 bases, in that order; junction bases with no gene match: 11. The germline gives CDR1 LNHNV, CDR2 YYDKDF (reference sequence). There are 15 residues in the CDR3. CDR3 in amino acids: CATSDRDRGLWEQYF. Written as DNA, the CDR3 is TGTGCCACCAGCGACCGGGACAGGGGACTGTGGGAGCAGTACTTC.

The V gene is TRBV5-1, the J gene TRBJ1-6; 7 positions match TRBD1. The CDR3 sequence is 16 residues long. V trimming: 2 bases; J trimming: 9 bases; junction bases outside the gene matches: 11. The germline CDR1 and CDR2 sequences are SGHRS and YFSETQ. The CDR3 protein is CASSFGQAGGGSPLHF. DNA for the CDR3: TGCGCCAGCAGCTTCGGACAGGCTGGGGGTGGTTCACCCCTCCACTTT.

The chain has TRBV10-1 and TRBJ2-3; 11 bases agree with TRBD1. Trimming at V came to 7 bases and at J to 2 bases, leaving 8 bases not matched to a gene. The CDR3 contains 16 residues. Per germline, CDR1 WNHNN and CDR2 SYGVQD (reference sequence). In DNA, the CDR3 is TGCGCCAGCACTCCCGGGACAGGGGGTCTCACAGATACGCAGTATTTT. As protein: CASTPGTGGLTDTQYF.

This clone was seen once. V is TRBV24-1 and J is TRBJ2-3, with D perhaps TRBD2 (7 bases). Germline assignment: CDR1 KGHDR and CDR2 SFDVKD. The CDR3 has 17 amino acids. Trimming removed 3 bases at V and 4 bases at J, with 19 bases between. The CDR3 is CATSDPPGGSFSDTQYF. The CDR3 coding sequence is TGTGCCACCAGTGATCCACCGGGGGGCAGCTTTTCAGATACGCAGTATTTT.

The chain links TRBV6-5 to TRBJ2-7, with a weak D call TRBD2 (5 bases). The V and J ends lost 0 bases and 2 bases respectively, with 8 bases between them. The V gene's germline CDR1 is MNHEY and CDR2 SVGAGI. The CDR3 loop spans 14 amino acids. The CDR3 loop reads CASSYSDGTYEQYF. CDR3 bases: TGTGCCAGCAGTTACTCTGACGGGACCTACGAGCAGTACTTC.

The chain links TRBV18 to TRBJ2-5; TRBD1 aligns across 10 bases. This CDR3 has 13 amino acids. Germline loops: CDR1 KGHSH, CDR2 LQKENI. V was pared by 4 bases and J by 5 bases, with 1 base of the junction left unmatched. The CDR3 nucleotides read TGTGCCAGCTCACGGGACAGGGGTGAGACCCAGTACTTC. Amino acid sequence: CASSRDRGETQYF.

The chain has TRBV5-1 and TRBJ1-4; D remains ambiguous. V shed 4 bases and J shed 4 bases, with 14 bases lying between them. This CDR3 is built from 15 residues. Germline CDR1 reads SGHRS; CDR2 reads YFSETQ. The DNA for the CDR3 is TGCGCCAGCAGCCCCAAGGTTGGAGATAATGAAAAACTGTTTTTT. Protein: CASSPKVGDNEKLFF.

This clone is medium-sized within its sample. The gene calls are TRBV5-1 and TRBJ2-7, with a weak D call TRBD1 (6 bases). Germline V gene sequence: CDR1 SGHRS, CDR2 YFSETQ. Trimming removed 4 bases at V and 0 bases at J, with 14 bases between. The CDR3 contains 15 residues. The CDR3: CASSPRGTDSYEQYF. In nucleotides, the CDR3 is TGCGCCAGCAGCCCGAGGGGGACGGACTCCTACGAGCAGTACTTC.

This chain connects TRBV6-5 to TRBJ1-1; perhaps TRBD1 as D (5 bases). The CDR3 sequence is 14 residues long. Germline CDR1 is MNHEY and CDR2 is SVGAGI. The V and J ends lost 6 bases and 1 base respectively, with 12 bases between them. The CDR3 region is CASSQGWENTEAFF. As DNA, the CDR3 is TGTGCCAGCAGCCAGGGATGGGAGAACACTGAAGCTTTCTTT.